This TCR beta chain is drawn from a study of Ad26.COV2.S vaccination and SARS-CoV-2 variants. The wider study: Within the COV1001 Ad26.COV2.S trial arm, the donor was enrolled. Study results and limitations: Comparable non-spike TCR breadth was observed in vaccine and placebo recipients.

The repertoire was sequenced with immunoSEQ multiplex PCR; TCRdb's copy has only in-frame clones and lacks some. The sample lists 350,000 to 450,000 clones, about four fifths occurring once. Turning to this clone: Antigen unknown.

Regarding treatment: about 20 received Ad26.COV2.S at low or high dose, single or two shots; 5 received placebo; per-sample allocation not given. At day 63 after the first vaccine or placebo injection, samples were drawn. Expression of Wuhan-strain SARS-CoV-2 spike came from the Ad26 vector that formed the vaccine. This CDR3 has 14 amino acids. Germline CDR1 SGDLS, CDR2 YYNGEE. Trimming took off 4 bases at V and 0 bases at J, with 11 bases between the two ends. V is TRBV9 and J is TRBJ2-7; possible D gene TRBD1, 5 bases. The sequence derives from a person between 18 and 60 years old who received the Ad26.COV2.S COVID-19 vaccine or a placebo. The source was peripheral blood, collected in a trial of Ad26.COV2.S vaccine versus placebo. The CDR3 coding sequence is TGTGCCAGCAGCCGACAGTCCCTCTCCTACGAGCAGTACTTC. This codes for CASSRQSLSYEQYF.